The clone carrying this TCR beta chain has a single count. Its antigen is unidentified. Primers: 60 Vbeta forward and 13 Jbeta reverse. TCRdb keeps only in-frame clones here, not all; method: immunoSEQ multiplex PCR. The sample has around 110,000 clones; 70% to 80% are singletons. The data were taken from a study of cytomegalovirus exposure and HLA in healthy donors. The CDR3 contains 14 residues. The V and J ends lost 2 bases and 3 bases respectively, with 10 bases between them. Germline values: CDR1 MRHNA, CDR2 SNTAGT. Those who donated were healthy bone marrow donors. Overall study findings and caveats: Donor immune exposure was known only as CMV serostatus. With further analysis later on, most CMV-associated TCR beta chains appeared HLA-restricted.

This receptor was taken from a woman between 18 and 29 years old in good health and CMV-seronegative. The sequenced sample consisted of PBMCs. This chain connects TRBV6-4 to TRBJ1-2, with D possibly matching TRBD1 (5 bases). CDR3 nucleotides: TGTGCCAGCAGTGACACCAGGGTGGACTATGGCTACACCTTC. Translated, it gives CASSDTRVDYGYTF.